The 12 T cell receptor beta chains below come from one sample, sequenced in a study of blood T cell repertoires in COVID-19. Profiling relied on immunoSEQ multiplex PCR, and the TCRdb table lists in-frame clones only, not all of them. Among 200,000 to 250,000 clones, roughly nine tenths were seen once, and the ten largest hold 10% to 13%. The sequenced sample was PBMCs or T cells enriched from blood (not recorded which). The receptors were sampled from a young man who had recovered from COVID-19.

The CDR3 reads CASSLAATGNPYGYTF. The CDR3 DNA reads as TGTGCCAGCAGCTTAGCCGCGACAGGGAATCCCTATGGCTACACCTTC. The chain has TRBV7-2 and TRBJ1-2; 7 bases map to TRBD1. With V trimmed by 0 bases and J by 4 bases, 8 bases remained unmatched. Germline V gene data show CDR1 as SGHTA and CDR2 as FQGNSA. CDR3 length: 16 amino acids.

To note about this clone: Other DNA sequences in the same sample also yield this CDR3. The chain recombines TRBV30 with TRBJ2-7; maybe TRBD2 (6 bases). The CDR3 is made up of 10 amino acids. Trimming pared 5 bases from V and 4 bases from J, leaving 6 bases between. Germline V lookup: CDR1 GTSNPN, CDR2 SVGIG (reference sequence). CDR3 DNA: TGTGCCTGGGGGACTTACGAGCAGTACTTC. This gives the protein CAWGTYEQYF.

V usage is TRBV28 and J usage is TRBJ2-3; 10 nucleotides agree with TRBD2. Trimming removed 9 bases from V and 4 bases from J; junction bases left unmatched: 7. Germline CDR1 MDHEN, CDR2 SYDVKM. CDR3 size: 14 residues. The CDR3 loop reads CASTLAGVSDTQYF. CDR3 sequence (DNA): TGTGCCAGTACTCTAGCGGGAGTTTCAGATACGCAGTATTTT. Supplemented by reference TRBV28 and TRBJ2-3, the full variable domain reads DVKVTQSSRYLVKRTGEKVFLECVQDMDHENMFWYRQDPGLGLRLIYFSYDVKMKEKGDIPEGYSVSREKKERFSLILESASTNQTSMYLCASTLAGVSDTQYFGPGTRLTVL.

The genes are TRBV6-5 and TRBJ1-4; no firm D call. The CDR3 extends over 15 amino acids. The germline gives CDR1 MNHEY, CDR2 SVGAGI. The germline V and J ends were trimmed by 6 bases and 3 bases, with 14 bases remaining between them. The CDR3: CASRLAGMANEKLFF. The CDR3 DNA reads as TGTGCCAGCAGACTTGCCGGGATGGCTAATGAAAAACTGTTTTTT.

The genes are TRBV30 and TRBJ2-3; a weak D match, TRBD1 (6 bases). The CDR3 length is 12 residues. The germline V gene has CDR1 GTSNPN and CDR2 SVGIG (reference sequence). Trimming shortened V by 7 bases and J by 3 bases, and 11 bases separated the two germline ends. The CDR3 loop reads CALTGGTDTQYF. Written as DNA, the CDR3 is TGTGCCTTGACAGGAGGAACAGATACGCAGTATTTT.

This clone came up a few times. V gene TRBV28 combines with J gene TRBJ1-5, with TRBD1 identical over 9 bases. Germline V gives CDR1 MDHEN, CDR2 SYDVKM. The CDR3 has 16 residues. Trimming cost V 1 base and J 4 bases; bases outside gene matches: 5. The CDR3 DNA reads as TGTGCCAGCAGTTTATTTGAGGGGACAGGGAATCAGCCCCAGCATTTT. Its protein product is CASSLFEGTGNQPQHF.

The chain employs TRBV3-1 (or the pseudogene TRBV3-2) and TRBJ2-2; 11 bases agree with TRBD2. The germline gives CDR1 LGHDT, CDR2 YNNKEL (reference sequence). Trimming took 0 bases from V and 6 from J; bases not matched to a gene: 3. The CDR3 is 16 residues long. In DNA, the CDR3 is TGTGCCAGCAGCCAAGATTTACTAGCGGGAGCCGGGGAGCTGTTTTTT. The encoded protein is CASSQDLLAGAGELFF.

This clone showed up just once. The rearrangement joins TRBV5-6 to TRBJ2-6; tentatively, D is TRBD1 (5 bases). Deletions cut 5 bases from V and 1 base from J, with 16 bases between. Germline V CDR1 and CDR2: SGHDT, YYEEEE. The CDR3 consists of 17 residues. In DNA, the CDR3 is TGTGCCAGCAGTTTATGGGCAGGGCCATCTGGGGCCAACGTCCTGACTTTC. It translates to CASSLWAGPSGANVLTF. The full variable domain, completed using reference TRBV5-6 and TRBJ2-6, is DAGVTQSPTHLIKTRGQQVTLRCSPKSGHDTVSWYQQALGQGPQFIFQYYEEEERQRGNFPDRFSGHQFPNYSSELNVNALLLGDSALYLCASSLWAGPSGANVLTFGAGSRLTVL.

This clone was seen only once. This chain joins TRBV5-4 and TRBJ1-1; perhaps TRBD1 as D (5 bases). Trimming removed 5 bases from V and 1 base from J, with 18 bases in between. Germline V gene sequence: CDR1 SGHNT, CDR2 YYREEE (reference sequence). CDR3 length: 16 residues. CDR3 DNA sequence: TGTGCCAGCAGTTCAAGACAGTCGCGCTGGAACACTGAAGCTTTCTTT. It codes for CASSSRQSRWNTEAFF.

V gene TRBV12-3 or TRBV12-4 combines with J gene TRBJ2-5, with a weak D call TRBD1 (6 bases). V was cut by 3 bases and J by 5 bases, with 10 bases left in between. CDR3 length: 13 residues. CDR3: CASSLARGETQYF. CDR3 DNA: TGTGCCAGCAGTTTGGCAAGGGGGGAGACCCAGTACTTC.

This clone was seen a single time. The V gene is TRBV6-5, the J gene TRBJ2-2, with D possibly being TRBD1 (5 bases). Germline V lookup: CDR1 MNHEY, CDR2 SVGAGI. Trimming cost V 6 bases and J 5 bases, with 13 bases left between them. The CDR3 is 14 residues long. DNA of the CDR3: TGTGCCAGCAGAATTGCAGGGTCTACCGGGGAGCTGTTTTTT. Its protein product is CASRIAGSTGELFF.

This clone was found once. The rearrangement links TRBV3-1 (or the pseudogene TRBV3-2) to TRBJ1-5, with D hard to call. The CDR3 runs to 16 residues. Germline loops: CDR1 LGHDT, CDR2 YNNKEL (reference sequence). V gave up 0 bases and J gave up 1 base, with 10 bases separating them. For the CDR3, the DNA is TGTGCCAGCAGCCAAGACTCTCTTTTGAGCAATCAGCCCCAGCATTTT. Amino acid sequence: CASSQDSLLSNQPQHF.